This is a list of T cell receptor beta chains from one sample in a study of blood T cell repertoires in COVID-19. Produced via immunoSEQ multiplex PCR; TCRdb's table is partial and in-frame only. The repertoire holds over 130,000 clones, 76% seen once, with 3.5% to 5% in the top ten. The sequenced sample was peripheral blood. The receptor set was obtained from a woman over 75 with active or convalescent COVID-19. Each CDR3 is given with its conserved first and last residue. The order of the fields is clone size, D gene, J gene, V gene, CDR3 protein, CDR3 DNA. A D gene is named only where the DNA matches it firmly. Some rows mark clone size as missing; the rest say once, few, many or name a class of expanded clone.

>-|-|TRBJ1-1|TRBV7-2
CASSLDSGTYTEAFF
TGTGCCAGCAGCCTGGACTCCGGGACTTACACTGAAGCTTTCTTT
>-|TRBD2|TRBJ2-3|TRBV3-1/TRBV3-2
CASSQAGTSILTQYF
TGTGCCAGCAGCCAAGCCGGGACTAGCATCCTAACGCAGTATTTT
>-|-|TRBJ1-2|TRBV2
CASSYGGSSYGYTF
TGTGCCAGCAGTTACGGGGGTTCAAGCTATGGCTACACCTTC
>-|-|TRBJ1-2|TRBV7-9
CAGVLQGYGGYTF
TGTGCCGGCGTGCTACAGGGTTACGGTGGCTACACCTTC
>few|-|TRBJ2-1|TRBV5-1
CASSLFASGSYNEQFF
TGCGCCAGCAGCTTGTTTGCGTCCGGCTCCTACAATGAGCAGTTCTTC
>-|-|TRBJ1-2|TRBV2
CASSDSRVTLYGYTF
TGTGCCAGCAGTGACAGTCGGGTAACCCTCTATGGCTACACCTTC
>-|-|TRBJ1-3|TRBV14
CASSYPREGNTIYF
TGTGCCAGCAGCTACCCAAGGGAGGGAAACACCATATATTTT
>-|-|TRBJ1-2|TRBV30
CAWSVGVQGSPYGYTF
TGTGCCTGGAGTGTAGGGGTCCAGGGGTCGCCCTATGGCTACACCTTC
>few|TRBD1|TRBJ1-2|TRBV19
CASSAPDRSNYGYTF
TGTGCCAGTAGTGCCCCGGACAGGTCTAACTATGGCTACACCTTC
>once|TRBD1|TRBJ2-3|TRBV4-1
CASSQGQGFTDTQYF
TGCGCCAGCAGCCAAGGACAGGGATTCACAGATACGCAGTATTTT
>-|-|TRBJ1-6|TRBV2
CASTGIGDYNSPLHF
TGTGCCAGCACCGGCATAGGAGACTATAATTCACCCCTCCACTTT
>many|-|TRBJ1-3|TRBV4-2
CASSQVGTTGNTIYF
TGTGCCAGCAGCCAAGTGGGGACTACTGGAAACACCATATATTTT
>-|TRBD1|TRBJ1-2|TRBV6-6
CASSPPPLGVQIGGRLYGYTF
TGTGCCAGCAGTCCACCCCCTCTTGGTGTTCAGATAGGGGGCCGGCTATATGGCTACACCTTC
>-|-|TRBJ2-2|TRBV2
CASSWQALNTGELFF
TGTGCCAGCAGCTGGCAGGCTCTCAACACCGGGGAGCTGTTTTTT
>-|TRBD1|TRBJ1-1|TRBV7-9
CASSPGTGADTEAFF
TGTGCCAGCAGCCCAGGGACAGGGGCGGACACTGAAGCTTTCTTT
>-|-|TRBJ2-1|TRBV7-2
CASSLARSNEQFF
TGTGCCAGCAGCTTAGCGCGGAGCAATGAGCAGTTCTTC
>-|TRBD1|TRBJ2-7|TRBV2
CASEGQDISYEQYF
TGTGCCAGCGAGGGACAGGATATTTCCTACGAGCAGTACTTC
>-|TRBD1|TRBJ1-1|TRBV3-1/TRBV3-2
CASSHTGYRGGSFF
TGTGCCAGCAGCCACACGGGGTACAGGGGCGGTTCTTTCTTT
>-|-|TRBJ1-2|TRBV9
CASSADSVLNYGYTF
TGTGCCAGCAGCGCCGACAGTGTTCTAAACTATGGCTACACCTTC
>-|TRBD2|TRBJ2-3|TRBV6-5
CASSRLAGGTDTQYF
TGTGCCAGCAGCCGACTAGCGGGGGGCACAGATACGCAGTATTTT
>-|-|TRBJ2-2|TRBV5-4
CASSLQGRELFF
TGTGCCAGCAGCCTACAGGGTCGGGAGCTGTTTTTT
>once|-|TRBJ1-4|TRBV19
CASSIQSGEKLFF
TGTGCCAGTAGTATTCAGTCGGGTGAAAAACTGTTTTTT
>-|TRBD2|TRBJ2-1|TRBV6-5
CASSILAGTYNEQFF
TGTGCCAGCAGTATACTAGCGGGGACCTACAATGAGCAGTTCTTC
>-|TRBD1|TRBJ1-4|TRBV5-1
CASSDTGAWSNEKLFF
TGCGCCAGCAGCGATACAGGGGCCTGGTCCAATGAAAAACTGTTTTTT
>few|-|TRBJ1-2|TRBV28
CASSPPGSNYYGYTF
TGTGCCAGCAGTCCCCCAGGTTCCAACTACTATGGCTACACCTTC